The entry below describes one T cell receptor beta chain. The antigen is undetermined. This record belongs to a study of fetal regulatory T cell absence and autoimmunity. This CDR3 contains 14 residues. V lost 1 base, J lost 0 bases, and 8 bases lay in between. Germline lookup yields CDR1 SGHRS and CDR2 YFSETQ. Sequencing was at survey level. The assay was immunoSEQ multiplex PCR, and TCRdb's table has in-frame clones only and misses some. The sample has 95,000 to 100,000 clones; 60% to 80% are singletons. Study observations and caveats: Oligoclonal TCR enrichment in pancreas over cord blood reached over 90-fold for some clones. Cord blood and pancreas showed broadly similar TRB gene family usage. In IPEX, the enrichment was taken to support antigen-driven autoimmunity before birth.

Source material: pancreas tissue. The TCR comes from a male donor with IPEX syndrome. V is TRBV5-1 and J is TRBJ2-7; a possible D gene is TRBD1 (5 bases). CDR3 sequence (DNA): TGCGCCAGCAGCTTGCATCAGGGCTCCTACGAGCAGTACTTC. It is translated as CASSLHQGSYEQYF. Full variable domain (outside the CDR3, taken from reference TRBV5-1 and TRBJ2-7): KAGVTQTPRYLIKTRGQQVTLSCSPISGHRSVSWYQQTPGQGLQFLFEYFSETQRNKGNFPGRFSGRQFSNSRSEMNVSTLELGDSALYLCASSLHQGSYEQYFGPGTRLTVT.